Presented here are 5 T cell receptor beta chains from one specimen sequenced in a study of T-cell reconstitution after alpha-beta-depleted transplantation in children. Preparation of the TCRbeta library was carried out with unique molecular identifiers. MiXCR, run by TCRdb on the PCR reads, gives a single entry per CDR3 protein. The table includes 250,000 or so distinct CDR3 sequences, about 24% detected once. This specimen was PBMCs, mostly from graft donor cells, taken 360 days after TCRalphabeta/CD19-depleted stem cell transplant. The receptors were sampled from a female patient aged 2-9 years who had a stem cell transplant for congenital amegakaryocytic thrombocytopenia, so the T cells may come from the graft donor.

This chain links TRBV10-3 with TRBJ1-3, with D uncertain. Germline CDR1 is ENHRY and CDR2 is SYGVKD. The CDR3 runs 14 residues. Trimming left V 3 bases short and J 4 bases short, with 10 bases between. CDR3 coding DNA: TGTGCCATCAGTGATAAGGCTATAGGAAACACCATATATTTT. It encodes CAISDKAIGNTIYF.

The chain recombines TRBV24-1 with TRBJ2-2; D possibly corresponds to TRBD2 (6 bases). CDR1 is KGHDR, CDR2 SFDVKD, per germline. The length of the CDR3 is 14 residues. The V end lost 6 bases, the J end lost 5 bases, and 12 bases lay between the germline ends. CDR3 sequence reads: CATSLGRVTGELFF. In DNA form, the CDR3 reads TGTGCCACCAGTCTCGGGAGAGTAACCGGGGAGCTGTTTTTT.

The chain combines TRBV12-3 or TRBV12-4 with TRBJ1-5, with 11 positions matching TRBD1. The J segment lost 5 bases and the V segment lost 6 bases, leaving 6 bases of the junction unmatched. This CDR3 spans 15 amino acids. The chain's CDR3 is CASRSGQGADQPQHF. In nucleotides, the CDR3 is TGTGCCAGCAGATCCGGACAGGGGGCCGATCAGCCCCAGCATTTT.

This clonotype was detected ten times or more. V and J are TRBV5-1 and TRBJ1-1; perhaps TRBD1 as D (5 bases). The CDR3 is 15 amino acids. Per the germline V gene, CDR1 is SGHRS and CDR2 is YFSETQ. Trimming left V 3 bases short and J 1 base short, with 13 bases between. The CDR3 is CASSYLTGTNTEAFF. CDR3 coding DNA: TGCGCCAGCAGCTACCTAACAGGAACGAACACTGAAGCTTTCTTT.

CDR3 protein: CSVPSRTNGELFF. CDR3 nucleotides: TGCAGTGTACCTAGCCGAACGAACGGGGAGCTGTTTTTT. The genes are TRBV20-1 and TRBJ2-2, with a tentative D call TRBD2 (5 bases). Looked up from germline, CDR1 is DFQATT and CDR2 is SNEGSKA (reference sequence). The germline V and J ends were trimmed by 7 bases and 7 bases, with 16 bases remaining between them. The CDR3 has 13 residues.